Here is one T cell receptor (beta chain) with its context. The antigen remains undetermined. This entry is derived from a study of cytomegalovirus exposure and HLA in healthy donors. Study results and limitations: In a later analysis, HLA-associated beta chains showed higher expansion and lower generation probabilities than comparable chains.

60 Vbeta and 13 Jbeta primers were used in PCR. Original data processing: Around 10 million of the approximately 80 million unique TCR beta chains counted in a later analysis were shared. The repertoire was sequenced with immunoSEQ multiplex PCR; TCRdb's copy has only in-frame clones and lacks some. The V and J calls and clone size come from that table; D and trimming were worked out from the DNA. The sample lists 100,000 to 150,000 clones, approximately 84% occurring once. This CDR3 has 14 amino acids. Germline values: CDR1 SGHRS, CDR2 YFSETQ. V was pared by 0 bases and J by 0 bases, with 6 bases between.

The specimen sequenced was PBMCs. This sequence joins TRBV5-1 and TRBJ1-1; no definite D call. The sequence was collected from a woman in her forties in good health and CMV-seronegative. The CDR3 DNA reads TGCGCCAGCAGCTTGGACAGATTGAACACTGAAGCTTTCTTT. Protein product: CASSLDRLNTEAFF.